The 9 T cell receptor beta chains given below trace back to one sample, sequenced in a study of T cell responses to AZD1222 COVID-19 vaccine. Clones were sequenced by immunoSEQ multiplex PCR, and TCRdb holds only the in-frame ones, with some missing. The repertoire has about 110,000 clones, nearly 90% of them found once; the top ten carry 17%. The sequenced sample was peripheral blood, obtained on day 0 of AZD1222 vaccination. Receptor source: an adult in good health.

The chain employs TRBV29-1 and TRBJ2-2; D call uncertain. Trimming stripped 7 bases from V and 4 bases from J, with 7 bases between. CDR3 size: 11 residues. The germline gives CDR1 SQVTM, CDR2 ANQGSEA. The CDR3 coding sequence is TGCAGCGCCGTAGTCACCGGGGAGCTGTTTTTT. Translating gives CSAVVTGELFF.

V usage is TRBV3-1 (or the pseudogene TRBV3-2) and J usage is TRBJ2-1, with 10 bases aligning to TRBD1. J lost 8 bases, V lost 4 bases, and 11 bases had no gene match. Per germline, CDR1 LGHDT and CDR2 YNNKEL (reference sequence). This CDR3 contains 16 residues. The CDR3 reads CASSLPGTGVLDEQFF. The CDR3, as DNA: TGTGCCAGCAGCCTCCCCGGGACAGGGGTTTTGGATGAGCAGTTCTTC.

The CDR3 is CASSRVGGRETQYF. The CDR3 bases are TGTGCCAGCTCTCGTGTAGGGGGGAGGGAGACCCAGTACTTC. The gene calls are TRBV6-5 and TRBJ2-5; either TRBD1 or TRBD2 may supply D (6 bases each). Trimming took off 8 bases at V and 5 bases at J, with 18 bases between the two ends. CDR1 MNHEY and CDR2 SVGAGI come from the germline V gene. The CDR3 runs 14 residues.

The chain joins TRBV6-4 to TRBJ1-1, with D maybe TRBD1 (5 bases). Trimming pared 5 bases from V and 0 bases from J, leaving 10 bases between. This CDR3 comprises 14 residues. Germline loops: CDR1 MRHNA, CDR2 SNTAGT. CDR3 coding DNA: TGTGCCAGCAGTCCGGACACGCTGAACACTGAAGCTTTCTTT. Its protein product is CASSPDTLNTEAFF.

This clone was observed a single time. V is TRBV7-9 and J is TRBJ2-6, with D possibly matching TRBD2 (6 bases). Germline V CDR1 and CDR2: SEHNR, FQNEAQ (reference sequence). V was cut by 1 base and J by 0 bases, with 7 bases left in between. The length of the CDR3 is 16 residues. The CDR3 loop is CASSLVGGSGANVLTF. As DNA, the CDR3 is TGTGCCAGCAGCTTAGTGGGGGGCTCTGGGGCCAACGTCCTGACTTTC.

This chain uses TRBV27 with TRBJ2-3; 10 bases agree with TRBD2. The CDR3 is made up of 16 amino acids. From germline, CDR1 is MNHEY and CDR2 SMNVEV (reference sequence). V lost 5 bases, J lost 3 bases, and 8 bases stayed unmatched. For the CDR3, the DNA is TGTGCCAGCAGTCCTCGCCCTAGCGGGAGTACAGATACGCAGTATTTT. It encodes CASSPRPSGSTDTQYF.

V and J are TRBV4-2 and TRBJ1-2; D might be TRBD1 (5 bases). CDR3 length equals 16 residues. The V gene lost 1 base and the J gene lost 6 bases, with 18 bases spanning the gap. Germline V CDR1 and CDR2: LGHNA, YNFKEQ. CDR3 residues: CASSQGAGALRDGYTF. DNA of the CDR3: TGTGCCAGCAGCCAAGGGGCCGGGGCCCTCCGGGATGGCTACACCTTC.

The J gene is TRBJ1-5, the V gene TRBV3-1 (or the pseudogene TRBV3-2), with D tentatively TRBD1 (5 bases). CDR1 LGHDT and CDR2 YNNKEL come from the germline V gene (reference sequence). This CDR3 has 14 amino acids. V shed 4 bases and J shed 11 bases, with 18 bases lying between them. CDR3 sequence (DNA): TGTGCCAGCAGCCCCGGGAGTGGGGGAGGGGCCCAGCATTTT. Its protein product is CASSPGSGGGAQHF.

In its sample, this clone was seen once. The V gene is TRBV6-4, the J gene TRBJ1-3; unclear D gene. There are 18 residues in the CDR3. V was trimmed by 0 bases and J by 0 bases, leaving 15 bases between them. Germline lookup yields CDR1 MRHNA and CDR2 SNTAGT. The CDR3 sequence is CASSDSKRQSPSGNTIYF. As DNA, the CDR3 is TGTGCCAGCAGTGACTCGAAACGTCAGTCGCCCTCTGGAAACACCATATATTTT.